These T cell receptor beta chains were read from a single sample in a study of shared clonotypes between healthy human individuals. The table came from immunoSEQ multiplex PCR; TCRdb's copy has only in-frame clones and leaves some out. This sample has 2 million to 2.5 million clones, with around 90% found just once. The sample was naive CD4+ T cells from PBMCs. All receptors derive from a man aged 18 to 35 in good health. Some clones in this sample may be carry-over from other donors' samples. Each CDR3 is given without its conserved first and last residue.

J gene	V gene	CDR3 protein
TRBJ2-1	TRBV19	ASSTYRTANEQF
TRBJ1-3	TRBV6-1	ASSETRAGWFGNTIY
TRBJ1-4	TRBV6-1	ASSDLSRQLNEKLF
TRBJ2-6	TRBV19	ASTPSLGSGANVLT
TRBJ1-4	TRBV25-1	ASSATTGVREKLF
TRBJ2-3	TRBV6-6	ASSYGREGPDTQY
TRBJ2-2	TRBV18	ASSRLTRPNTGELF
TRBJ2-2	TRBV28	ASSSGGTSLTGELF
TRBJ2-7	TRBV4-3	ASSQGGTTAYEQY
TRBJ2-3	TRBV5-1	ASSADVTAVSTDTQY
TRBJ2-7	TRBV19	ASRQGPSYEQY
TRBJ1-5	TRBV18	ASSPAEQPQH
TRBJ2-7	TRBV19	ASSNRAYEQY
TRBJ2-2	TRBV5-1	ASSLGVTGELF
TRBJ2-2	TRBV27	ASTTFVRGPTGELF
TRBJ2-5	TRBV6-5	ASSYSPRPAGETQY
TRBJ1-5	TRBV7-8	ASSATGVRNQPQH
TRBJ1-5	TRBV6-1	ASSEALGYSNQPQH
TRBJ2-3	TRBV5-1	ASSKGLLESTDTQY
TRBJ2-7	TRBV5-1	ASSLESPYYEQY
TRBJ2-2	TRBV18	ASSPPSGGGSAGELF
.	TRBV11-3	ASSPRFPDEQY